Each of the 3 T cell receptor beta chains below was sequenced from the same sample in a study of T-cell memory formation after mild COVID-19. One entry per CDR3 protein results from TCRdb running MiXCR on the 5' RACE reads. The sample carries about 400,000 distinct CDR3 sequences, over 13% recorded once. The sample taken for sequencing was PBMCs or a T cell subset sorted from them (not recorded which). All receptors come from a man in his late teens or twenties who had mild COVID-19 (a few samples of this study predate the infection). Cell type and time point are not known.

This clonotype has a handful of counts. The V call is TRBV4-3, the J call TRBJ2-3; 9 bases fit TRBD2. CDR1 and CDR2 (germline): LGHNA, YSLEER. The J segment lost 4 bases and the V segment lost 0 bases, leaving 8 bases of the junction unmatched. This CDR3 comprises 17 residues. CDR3 in DNA: TGCGCCAGCAGCCAAGATAGGGTACTAGCGGGCCCAGATACGCAGTATTTT. Translation: CASSQDRVLAGPDTQYF.

Many counts were recorded for this clonotype. This chain's CDR3 is CASSAYRVPSNQPQHF. The CDR3 nucleotides read TGTGCCAGCAGCGCGTACAGGGTACCTAGCAATCAGCCCCAGCATTTT. The chain joins TRBV7-8 to TRBJ1-5, with D possibly matching TRBD1 (6 bases). The germline V and J ends were trimmed by 5 bases and 0 bases, with 14 bases remaining between them. The CDR3 spans 16 residues. Germline CDR1 is SGHVS and CDR2 is FQNEAQ.

This clonotype has only a few counts. J is TRBJ2-1 and V is TRBV4-3; 8 bases align to TRBD2. The germline V gene encodes CDR1 LGHNA and CDR2 YSLEER. The V gene end was trimmed by 0 bases and the J gene end by 3 bases; junction bases not matched to a gene: 7. The CDR3 is made up of 17 amino acids. The CDR3 DNA reads as TGCGCCAGCAGCCAAGATGGGGCGGGGGGCGTCTACAATGAGCAGTTCTTC. Its translation: CASSQDGAGGVYNEQFF.